The TCR beta chain under discussion was sequenced for a study of T cell repertoires in cytomegalovirus infection. On the study more broadly: HLA-C-restricted CMV epitopes, recently identified, and well-studied HLA-B-restricted ones were used by the study. Shared public TCR beta signatures pointed to both CMV infection and a matching HLA type.

TCRdb itself ran the reads through MiXCR, one entry per CDR3 protein. This sample carries about 920,000 distinct CDR3 sequences, about 33% of them seen once, and the ten largest clones take 13%. This clonotype was seen a handful of times. What it binds is unknown. Germline assignment: CDR1 SGHAT and CDR2 FQNNGV. Trimming took off 5 bases at V and 6 bases at J, with 11 bases between the two ends. The CDR3 runs 13 residues. Regarding the study as a whole: The response measured ex vivo was dominated by TCR beta clonotypes (HLA-C-restricted and CMV-specific).

This receptor was obtained from a human donor in good health (CMV status not recorded). Some clones in this sample may be carry-over from other donors' samples. The chain links TRBV11-2 to TRBJ2-1; D perhaps matches TRBD1 (5 bases). The input for sequencing was cultured CD8+ T cells from PBMCs, taken from culture after CMV antigen stimulation. The CDR3 DNA reads as TGTGCCAGCAGCCCGACAGTCCTCAATGAGCAGTTCTTC. This translates into CASSPTVLNEQFF.